The 17 T cell receptor beta chains in this list originate from one sample, sequenced in a study of OX40 agonist ivuxolimab in advanced cancers. Repertoires were generated with immunoSEQ multiplex PCR, while TCRdb's copy carries only in-frame clones and drops some. The table has 100,000 or so clones, about 80% seen once. The sequences come from CD4+ or CD8+ T cells sorted from blood, collected in a trial of the OX40 agonist ivuxolimab. The receptors shown here come from an adult with an advanced solid tumor such as melanoma, head and neck, liver or kidney cancer.

The gene calls are TRBV30 and TRBJ2-1, with D possibly matching TRBD1 (6 bases). The CDR3 covers 14 residues. Per germline, CDR1 GTSNPN and CDR2 SVGIG (reference sequence). Trimming removed 0 bases from V and 8 bases from J, with 14 bases in between. CDR3 bases: TGTGCCTGGAGTGTACTCAGGGACAAAGATGAGCAGTTCTTC. Protein: CAWSVLRDKDEQFF.

The chain employs TRBV5-1 and TRBJ1-1; no definite D call. CDR3 length equals 15 residues. Germline CDR1 is SGHRS and CDR2 is YFSETQ. Deletions cut 4 bases from V and 4 bases from J, with 17 bases between. CDR3 nucleotide sequence: TGCGCCAGCAGCCAAGGTAGCACGGGGAGCACTGAAGCTTTCTTT. Translation: CASSQGSTGSTEAFF.

V and J are TRBV7-2 and TRBJ2-7, with D possibly TRBD2 on 6 matching bases. V was clipped by 5 bases and J by 2 bases, with 7 bases between them. The CDR3 length is 12 residues. Germline CDR1 and CDR2: SGHTA and FQGNSA. The CDR3 protein is CASSPGAYEQYF. The CDR3 nucleotides read TGTGCCAGCAGCCCGGGGGCCTACGAGCAGTACTTC.

This chain links TRBV27 with TRBJ2-3; 7 bases agree with TRBD2. The CDR3 is 16 residues long. Unmatched junction bases numbered 15, after V lost 10 bases and J lost 2 bases. Germline lookup yields CDR1 MNHEY and CDR2 SMNVEV (reference sequence). In nucleotides, the CDR3 is TGTGCCACTATCAGCGGGGTGGGAGCGGCCACAGATACGCAGTATTTT. Encoded protein: CATISGVGAATDTQYF.

V is TRBV10-3 and J is TRBJ2-1, with 9 bases lining up with TRBD2. V shed 5 bases and J 4 bases; nucleotides not matched to a gene: 9. The CDR3 totals 16 residues. Germline CDR1 is ENHRY and CDR2 is SYGVKD. Here the CDR3 reads CAISPVGSGGYNEQFF. CDR3 nucleotides: TGTGCCATCAGTCCTGTCGGTAGCGGGGGTTACAATGAGCAGTTCTTC.

The rearrangement uses TRBV7-2 and TRBJ2-1, with D perhaps matching TRBD2 (6 bases). Germline assignment: CDR1 SGHTA and CDR2 FQGNSA. This CDR3 comprises 13 residues. V lost 5 bases and J 7 bases, leaving 12 bases between the germline ends. CDR3 sequence reads: CASSAGRGNEQFF. CDR3 coding DNA: TGTGCCAGCAGCGCCGGCCGGGGGAATGAGCAGTTCTTC.

V is TRBV7-6 and J is TRBJ1-1, with D possibly TRBD1 on 6 matching bases. The V and J ends lost 5 bases and 5 bases respectively, with 24 bases between them. CDR3 size: 17 residues. Germline V gives CDR1 SGHVS, CDR2 FNYEAQ. The CDR3 here is CASSPSPPQGGMTEAFF. The CDR3 DNA follows: TGTGCCAGCAGCCCCAGCCCCCCACAGGGAGGTATGACTGAAGCTTTCTTT.

Worth noting for this clone: One junction end disagrees with the germline gene, perhaps due to a read error. The CDR3 nucleotides are TGTGCCGGCAGCTTGGGGAATTGGGGGGCAGGAGAAACTAATGAAAAACTGTTTTTT. As protein: CAGSLGNWGAGETNEKLFF. The rearrangement joins TRBV5-6 to TRBJ1-4, with D maybe TRBD1 (6 bases). Germline lookup yields CDR1 SGHDT and CDR2 YYEEEE. The CDR3 totals 19 residues.

V and J are TRBV7-2 and TRBJ1-5, with D possibly being TRBD1 (5 bases). This CDR3 comprises 14 residues. The germline V and J ends were trimmed by 1 base and 4 bases, with 8 bases remaining between them. Looked up from germline, CDR1 is SGHTA and CDR2 is FQGNSA. The DNA for the CDR3 is TGTGCCAGCAGCTTAGAAACAGGAAATCAGCCCCAGCATTTT. This translates into CASSLETGNQPQHF.

The chain has TRBV7-8 and TRBJ2-1; 12 bases are a match to TRBD2. V lost 8 bases and J lost 4; bases outside the gene matches: 6. The CDR3 length is 15 residues. Germline values: CDR1 SGHVS, CDR2 FQNEAQ. Here the CDR3 reads CASVLGLAGYNEQFF. Written as DNA, the CDR3 is TGTGCCAGCGTTCTGGGACTAGCGGGTTACAATGAGCAGTTCTTC.

V gene TRBV29-1 combines with J gene TRBJ1-1, with 7 bases matching TRBD1. The V gene's germline CDR1 is SQVTM and CDR2 ANQGSEA. V lost 4 bases, J lost 12 bases, and 11 bases stayed unmatched. The CDR3 is 12 amino acids. The CDR3 spells CSVVAQGWETFF. DNA for the CDR3: TGCAGCGTTGTGGCACAGGGGTGGGAGACTTTCTTT.

This clone was seen more than once but under ten times. Other DNA sequences in the same sample also yield this CDR3. The chain carries TRBV7-2 and TRBJ1-1; D remains unclear. Deletions cut 2 bases from V and 4 bases from J, with 11 bases between. The CDR3 consists of 14 residues. Germline V gene data show CDR1 as SGHTA and CDR2 as FQGNSA. The CDR3 is CASSLRLRGTEAFF. CDR3 in DNA: TGTGCCAGCAGCTTAAGGTTACGGGGCACTGAAGCTTTCTTT.

The chain uses TRBV27 and TRBJ1-3; the D is unclear. CDR1 and CDR2 from the germline V gene are MNHEY and SMNVEV (reference sequence). CDR3 length: 14 residues. Trimming removed 2 bases from V and 2 bases from J, with 7 bases in between. CDR3 sequence (DNA): TGTGCCAGCAGTTTAGCGAGGGCTGGAAACACCATATATTTT. Amino acid sequence: CASSLARAGNTIYF.

J is TRBJ1-1 and V is TRBV30; tentative D call: TRBD1 (5 bases). The V end was cut by 3 bases, the J end by 3 bases, with 14 bases between. The CDR3 contains 14 residues. In germline, CDR1 is GTSNPN, CDR2 SVGIG (reference sequence). The CDR3 DNA reads as TGTGCCTGGAGATCCGGTGGGGGGGACACTGAAGCTTTCTTT. Translating gives CAWRSGGGDTEAFF.

DNA of the CDR3: TGTGCCAGCAGCGTAGCCCCTGGACAGACGACTGAAGCTTTCTTT. Its protein is CASSVAPGQTTEAFF. This rearrangement joins TRBV9 to TRBJ1-1; a weak D match, TRBD1 (6 bases). This CDR3 is built from 15 residues. Per germline, CDR1 SGDLS and CDR2 YYNGEE. Between the trimmed V and J ends, which lost 0 bases and 5 bases, there was a span of 14 bases.

The rearrangement joins TRBV19 to TRBJ2-3, with no clear D. The V gene's germline CDR1 is LNHDA and CDR2 SQIVND (reference sequence). The V end was cut by 4 bases, the J end by 2 bases, with 7 bases between. The CDR3 spans 13 residues. The CDR3 DNA is TGTGCCAGTAGTACGACTGTCACAGATACGCAGTATTTT. Protein: CASSTTVTDTQYF.

The chain couples TRBV5-8 to TRBJ1-5, with 7 bases lining up with TRBD1. In germline, CDR1 is SGHTS, CDR2 YDEGEE. V lost 0 bases and J lost 5; bases outside the gene matches: 2. The CDR3 length is 14 residues. The CDR3 is CASSLGDSYQPQHF. The DNA for the CDR3 is TGTGCCAGCAGCTTGGGGGACAGCTATCAGCCCCAGCATTTT.